This T cell receptor (beta chain) was sequenced in a study of blood T cell repertoires in COVID-19 (dated by TCRdb to the early 2020s). Some background on the complete study: The collaborator samples originated in the United States, Italy and Spain and spanned the acute and convalescent phases of COVID-19. Subjects who had been exposed to COVID-19, were actively infected with it, or had recovered from it provided the deeply sampled blood TCRbeta repertoires that made up the dataset. Samples came from the ongoing ImmuneRACE study (first 160 participants) plus 1,254 subjects from 6 global collaborators. A de-identified subject ID, COVID-19 status, age in years and sex were almost always included in the sample metadata. Where available, HLA class I and class II types were obtained from metadata supplied by the sample provider rather than from assay-based typing. A freely available public database, intended as a resource for researchers studying the immune response to SARS-CoV-2, is where the repertoires were released. The prospective study material was composed of cDNA or gDNA derived from T cells, B-cell-depleted T cells, or PBMCs.

TCRbeta CDR3 regions were amplified from genomic DNA using the immunoSEQ Assay, a bias-controlled multiplex PCR. As for the original processing: Nucleated cell counts per sample were estimated from amplification of reference gene primers within the assay. To quantify the absolute abundance of each unique TCRbeta CDR3 rearrangement, sequence reads were collapsed and filtered. Productive Simpson clonality was computed per sample as the square root of Simpson's diversity index over productive rearrangements. Held by TCRdb, this immuneACCESS table contains in-frame sequences only and omits some clones. Under half of the omission traces to an unresolved V gene where checked; the cause of the rest is unknown. V, J and clone size reflect that table, while D and trimming were determined from the DNA. The sample has approximately 90,000 clones on record, 89% of them singletons. The top ten constitute around 5.2% of the sample.

Via the germline V gene, CDR1 is LGHNA and CDR2 YSLEER. Reading from cysteine to phenylalanine, the CDR3 counts 17 amino acids. Of all the DNA, just the CDR3 is kept, 51 bases in frame from base 1. V ends up 3 bases short and J 3 bases short, with an unmatched junction base count of 12. As to this clone: No antigen is known for it. Nothing much larger sits one base from this clone, and base qualities are not available.

One collaborating source in Seattle enrolled patients during active infection and followed them longitudinally through the course of disease. Collaborating institutions collected whole blood in K2EDTA tubes following their own protocols. For TCRbeta analysis, collaborators shipped samples as frozen whole blood, isolated PBMCs, or DNA extracted from either of those sample types. Paper-wide results and their limitations: The amount of clinical and demographic metadata varied by source and participant and was provided uncurated.

The sequence is built from TRBV4-3 and TRBJ2-3; the central 7 bases match TRBD2. The TCR originated in a man aged 60-69 years with COVID-19, enrolled during active disease. The sequencing sample was made of peripheral blood. The DNA is as follows: TGCGCCAGCAGCCAGGGGTTCGTTGGACTAGGTACAGATACGCAGTATTTT. Translated, this is CASSQGFVGLGTDTQYF.